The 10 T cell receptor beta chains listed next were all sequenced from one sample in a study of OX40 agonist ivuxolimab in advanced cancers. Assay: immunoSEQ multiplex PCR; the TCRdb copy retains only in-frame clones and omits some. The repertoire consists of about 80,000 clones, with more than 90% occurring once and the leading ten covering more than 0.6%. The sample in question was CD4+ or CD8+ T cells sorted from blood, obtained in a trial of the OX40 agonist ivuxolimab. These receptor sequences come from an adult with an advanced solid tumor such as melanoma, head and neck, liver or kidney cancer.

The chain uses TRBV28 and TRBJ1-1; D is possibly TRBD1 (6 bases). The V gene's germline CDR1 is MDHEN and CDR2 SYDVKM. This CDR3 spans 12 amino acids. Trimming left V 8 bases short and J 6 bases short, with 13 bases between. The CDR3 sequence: CASGYRDPEAFF. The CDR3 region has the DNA TGTGCCAGCGGATACAGGGACCCTGAAGCTTTCTTT.

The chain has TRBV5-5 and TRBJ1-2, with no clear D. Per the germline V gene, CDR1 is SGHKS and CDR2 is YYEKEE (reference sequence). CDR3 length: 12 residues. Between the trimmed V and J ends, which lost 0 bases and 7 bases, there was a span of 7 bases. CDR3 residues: CASSLAGIGYTF. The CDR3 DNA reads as TGTGCCAGCAGCTTGGCGGGGATTGGCTACACCTTC.

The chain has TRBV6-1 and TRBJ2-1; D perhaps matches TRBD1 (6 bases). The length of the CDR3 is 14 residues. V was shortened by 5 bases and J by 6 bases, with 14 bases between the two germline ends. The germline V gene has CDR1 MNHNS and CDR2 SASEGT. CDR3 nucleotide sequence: TGTGCCAGCAGTATAAACAGGGTTGGCAATGAGCAGTTCTTC. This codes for CASSINRVGNEQFF.

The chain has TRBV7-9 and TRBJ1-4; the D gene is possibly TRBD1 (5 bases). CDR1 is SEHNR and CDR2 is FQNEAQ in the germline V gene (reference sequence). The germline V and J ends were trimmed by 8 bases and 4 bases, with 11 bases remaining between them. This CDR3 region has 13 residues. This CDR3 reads CASRDGLNEKLFF. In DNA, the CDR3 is TGTGCCAGCCGGGACGGACTTAATGAAAAACTGTTTTTT.

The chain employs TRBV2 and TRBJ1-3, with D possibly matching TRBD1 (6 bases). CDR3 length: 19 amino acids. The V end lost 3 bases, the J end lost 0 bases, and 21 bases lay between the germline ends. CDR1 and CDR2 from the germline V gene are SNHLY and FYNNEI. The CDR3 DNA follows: TGTGCCAGCAGTGATTCGGGGGGCAGTGTAGTCGGCTCTGGAAACACCATATATTTT. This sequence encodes CASSDSGGSVVGSGNTIYF.

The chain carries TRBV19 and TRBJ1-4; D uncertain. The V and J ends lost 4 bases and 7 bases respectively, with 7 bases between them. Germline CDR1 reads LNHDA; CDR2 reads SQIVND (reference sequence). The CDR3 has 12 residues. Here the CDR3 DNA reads TGTGCCAGTAGTAGGCTGCCTGAAAAACTGTTTTTT. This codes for CASSRLPEKLFF.

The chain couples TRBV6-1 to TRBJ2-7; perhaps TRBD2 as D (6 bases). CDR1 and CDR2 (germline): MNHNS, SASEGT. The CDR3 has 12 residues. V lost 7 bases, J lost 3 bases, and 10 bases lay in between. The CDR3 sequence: CASTLAHYEQYF. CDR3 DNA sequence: TGTGCCAGCACCCTAGCGCACTACGAGCAGTACTTC.

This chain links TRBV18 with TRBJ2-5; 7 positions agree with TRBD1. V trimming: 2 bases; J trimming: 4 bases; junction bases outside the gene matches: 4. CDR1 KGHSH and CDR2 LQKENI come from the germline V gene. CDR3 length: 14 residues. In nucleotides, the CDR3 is TGTGCCAGCTCACCAAACAGGGGAAGAGAGACCCAGTACTTC. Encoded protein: CASSPNRGRETQYF.

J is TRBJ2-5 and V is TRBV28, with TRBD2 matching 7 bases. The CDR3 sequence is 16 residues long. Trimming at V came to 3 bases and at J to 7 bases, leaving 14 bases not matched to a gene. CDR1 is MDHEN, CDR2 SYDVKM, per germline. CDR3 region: CASSFGRAAVRVTQYF. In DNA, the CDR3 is TGTGCCAGCAGTTTTGGGAGGGCGGCAGTTCGGGTGACCCAGTACTTC.

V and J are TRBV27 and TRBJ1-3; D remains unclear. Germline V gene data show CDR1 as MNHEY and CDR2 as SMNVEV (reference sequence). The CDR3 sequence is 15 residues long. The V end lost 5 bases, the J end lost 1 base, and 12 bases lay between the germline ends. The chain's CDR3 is CASSKRRGSGNTIYF. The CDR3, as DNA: TGTGCCAGCAGTAAAAGGCGGGGTTCTGGAAACACCATATATTTT.